This section outlines one T cell receptor (beta chain) sequence together with its context. Its recognized antigen is unknown. One base away there is no much larger clone; base qualities are not given. V has 2 bases trimmed and J has 1 base trimmed; junction bases matching no gene number 10. Per the germline V gene, SGDLS is the CDR1 and YYNGEE is the CDR2. The CDR3, from cysteine to phenylalanine, totals 19 residues. The CDR3 DNA has 57 bases and is translated from base 1. These data are taken from a study of shared clonotypes between healthy human individuals (TCRdb year 2020). Context from the whole study: The cohort included three men and a couple of women between 18 and 49 years of age. Per donor, three plates each were used for CD4 naive and CD4 memory, two for CD8 naive, and one for CD8 memory. The study deeply sequenced blood TCR repertoires of about five healthy adults to estimate repertoire size and the extent of clonotype sharing between individuals. Different laboratories and diverse techniques were used to prepare libraries and sequence TCR repertoires, to increase sequencing depth and limit assay-specific biases. Leukapheresis yielded between about 0.9 and 9.5 billion PBMCs per donor.

TCR CDR3 regions were amplified from genomic DNA by multiplex PCR using the deep immunoSEQ assay. Extracted genomic DNA from each cell subset was distributed evenly across all wells of several immunoSEQ 96-well plates, and each plate was treated as a replicate. For sorted subsets, about 200 ng genomic DNA, equal to some 30,000 T cell genomes, was loaded into each replicate PCR. Purified libraries were measured with a Qubit 3.0 fluorometer, size-checked on a Bioanalyzer 2100, and measured again with the KAPA Library Quantification kit. A separate single-read 150-cycle Illumina NextSeq 550 flow cell was used to sequence each immunoSEQ 96-well plate. In the paper's pipeline: Because only junctional sequences without quality scores were contained in the immunoSEQ output, filtering matching that applied to full-length reads could not be performed. Sequences were annotated with PyIR, a Python wrapper for IgBLAST v1.9, using IMGT germline references to assign V/J genes and CDR3. Reads with weak V/J assignments (E-value above 1e-6), missing CDR3, stop codons, out-of-frame junctions, or ambiguous translated residues were removed. V3J clonotypes were defined by identical inferred V gene, J gene, and CDR3 amino acid sequence. The percentage overlap between two repertoires was calculated by dividing the number of shared unique clonotypes by the size of the smaller repertoire. Repertoire richness was assessed with RTK rarefaction, the Chao1 estimator, and Recon v2.1 estimates of unobserved clonotypes. Generation probabilities for all TCRbeta clonotypes obtained by the gDNA method from four donors were computed using OLGA. TCRdb limited this immuneACCESS table to in-frame rearrangements with V and J called. A share of clones is missing; checked studies link under half to unresolved V genes, and the rest is unexplained. The V and J calls and clone size were taken over from that table, and D and trimming were inferred from the DNA. The sample table records millions of clones; about 92% of these occur just once. Roughly 0.14% of the sample is in the top ten clones.

The donors were healthy, HIV-negative adults with no recently reported acute infections or vaccinations. Every donor was a Caucasian adult living in Nashville, Tennessee, USA. CD4+ T cells were enriched by magnetic negative selection, after which naive cells were positively selected on CD45RA and the negative fraction was taken as the memory subset. Blood was obtained by leukapheresis, after which PBMCs were separated by Ficoll-Histopaque density gradient centrifugation and cryopreserved in liquid nitrogen vapor phase. Purity and quantity of every magnetically sorted T cell population were checked by analytical flow cytometry. From each sorted fraction, genomic DNA was isolated and quantified by UV absorbance on a Nanodrop 2000c. Broad study findings and their caveats: Sampling was restricted to blood, and TCR repertoires in tissue are likely to differ from TCR repertoires in blood. The genetic and exposure-history diversity represented was limited by the small number of donors. Larger estimated clonotype richness was generally found for naive subsets than for memory subsets. Incomplete sequencing was indicated by rarefaction of sorted-subset datasets, despite the large sequencing depth. Pairwise subsampling led to the expectation that sequencing depth would affect the degree of clonotype sharing among donors. Clonotypes shared by all four sorted-subset donors showed higher generation probabilities than non-shared clonotypes. About 5% of naive CD4, more than 3% of naive CD8, approximately 2.2% of memory CD4, and approximately 0.4% of memory CD8 clonotypes were shared across a few donors.

This receptor chain uses TRBV9 and TRBJ1-6; TRBD1 agrees with 9 junctional bases. The TCR was taken from a man aged 18 to 29 in good health. The sample taken for sequencing was naive CD4+ T cells sorted from blood. The sample's cell subset or site, from its label and the paper: CD45RA+ positively selected. The nucleotide sequence is TGTGCCAGCAGCGTTACAGGGGGCCAAATAGGGTCCTATAATTCACCCCTCCACTTT. This sequence encodes CASSVTGGQIGSYNSPLHF.